The 26 T cell receptor beta chains reported below all come from one sample, sequenced in a study of blood T cell repertoires in COVID-19. Assay used: immunoSEQ multiplex PCR; TCRdb lists only in-frame clones, some missing. The sample yields 200,000 or so clones, 88% seen once. Sequenced sample: peripheral blood. These receptors all stem from a man aged 50-60 years with COVID-19, enrolled during active disease.

This clone was found a few times. The CDR3 sequence: CASRARTGGTNEKLFF. DNA of the CDR3: TGTGCCAGCAGAGCCCGGACAGGGGGCACTAATGAAAAACTGTTTTTT. The chain links TRBV2 to TRBJ1-4; 11 positions agree with TRBD1. The CDR3 runs to 16 residues. Trimming removed 6 bases from V and 2 bases from J; junction bases left unmatched: 5. Germline loops: CDR1 SNHLY, CDR2 FYNNEI.

The chain links TRBV28 to TRBJ1-2; D is undetermined. V shed 4 bases and J shed 6 bases, with 9 bases lying between them. Germline V gives CDR1 MDHEN, CDR2 SYDVKM. This CDR3 comprises 12 residues. For the CDR3, the DNA is TGTGCCAGCAGTTCGGTTCAGGATGGCTACACCTTC. Its protein is CASSSVQDGYTF.

The chain couples TRBV5-1 to TRBJ2-2; the match to TRBD1 covers 8 bases. V lost 4 bases to trimming and J lost 1 base; unmatched junction nucleotides: 3. Germline values: CDR1 SGHRS, CDR2 YFSETQ. This CDR3 spans 15 amino acids. The CDR3 DNA follows: TGCGCCAGCAGCGCGGACAGGGAGAACACCGGGGAGCTGTTTTTT. Its translation is CASSADRENTGELFF. Full variable domain (outside the CDR3, taken from reference TRBV5-1 and TRBJ2-2): KAGVTQTPRYLIKTRGQQVTLSCSPISGHRSVSWYQQTPGQGLQFLFEYFSETQRNKGNFPGRFSGRQFSNSRSEMNVSTLELGDSALYLCASSADRENTGELFFGEGSRLTVL.

The V gene is TRBV6-2 or TRBV6-3, the J gene TRBJ1-6; 8 positions agree with TRBD1. The V and J ends lost 4 bases and 9 bases, in that order; junction bases with no gene match: 11. The CDR3 is 16 residues long. CDR1 is MNHEY, CDR2 SVGEGT, per germline. The CDR3 sequence is CASSSPLQGVASPLHF. The CDR3 DNA follows: TGTGCCAGCAGTTCACCCCTACAGGGGGTCGCTTCACCCCTCCACTTT.

This sequence joins TRBV3-1 (or the pseudogene TRBV3-2) and TRBJ1-2; 7 nucleotides align to TRBD1. Germline V gene data show CDR1 as LGHDT and CDR2 as YNNKEL (reference sequence). The CDR3 contains 15 residues. J was trimmed by 8 bases and V by 2 bases; bases with no gene match: 11. Written as DNA, the CDR3 is TGTGCCAGCAGCCAACGACAGGGCATAGGTGGAGGCTACACCTTC. Translating gives CASSQRQGIGGGYTF.

The chain carries TRBV4-1 and TRBJ2-3; tentative D call: TRBD2 (7 bases). The CDR3 has 14 amino acids. In germline, CDR1 is MGHRA, CDR2 YSYEKL. Trimming pared 0 bases from V and 11 bases from J, leaving 15 bases between. CDR3 nucleotide sequence: TGCGCCAGCAGCCAAGAAGGGGGGGGTTCCATGCAGTATTTT. Its protein is CASSQEGGGSMQYF.

The genes are TRBV7-8 and TRBJ1-2; TRBD1 matches at 9 bases. The V segment lost 3 bases and the J segment 8 bases; nucleotides outside the gene matches: 10. CDR1 is SGHVS and CDR2 is FQNEAQ in the germline V gene. This CDR3 is built from 15 residues. The CDR3 nucleotides are TGTGCCAGCAGCTTCACAGGGGGCGCGAAGGCGGGCTACACCTTC. Protein: CASSFTGGAKAGYTF.

The chain links TRBV18 to TRBJ2-3; D uncertain. CDR1 KGHSH and CDR2 LQKENI come from the germline V gene. The CDR3 is made up of 13 amino acids. V was pared by 4 bases and J by 3 bases, with 8 bases between. The DNA of the CDR3 is TGTGCCAGCTCACTGCAGTTTACAGATACGCAGTATTTT. Encoded protein: CASSLQFTDTQYF.

The rearrangement links TRBV2 to TRBJ1-4; D possibly corresponds to TRBD1 (5 bases). The CDR3 totals 13 residues. Germline CDR1 and CDR2: SNHLY and FYNNEI. Trimming took off 7 bases at V and 5 bases at J, with 11 bases between the two ends. For the CDR3, the DNA is TGTGCCAGCAAGGGGTTGATGAATGAAAAACTGTTTTTT. This gives the protein CASKGLMNEKLFF.

This chain connects TRBV12-3 or TRBV12-4 to TRBJ1-1, with 8 bases that match TRBD1. With V trimmed by 10 bases and J by 1 base, 5 bases remained unmatched. The CDR3 is 13 residues long. The CDR3 bases are TGTGCCAACCTGGACAGGGAGAACACTGAAGCTTTCTTT. Its protein product is CANLDRENTEAFF.

Note on this clone: The sample holds other DNA sequences that translate to the same CDR3. V and J are TRBV28 and TRBJ1-3; no reliable D call. The CDR3 is made up of 15 amino acids. CDR1 is MDHEN and CDR2 is SYDVKM in the germline V gene. The ends were cut back, 2 bases at V and 0 bases at J, with 8 bases in the middle. CDR3: CASSLGGSSGNTIYF. The CDR3 bases are TGTGCCAGCAGTTTAGGAGGGAGCTCTGGAAACACCATATATTTT.

J is TRBJ2-7 and V is TRBV9, with D possibly TRBD1 on 6 matching bases. V gave up 2 bases and J gave up 4 bases, with 10 bases separating them. CDR3 size: 13 residues. Germline V gene sequence: CDR1 SGDLS, CDR2 YYNGEE. CDR3 sequence (DNA): TGTGCCAGCAGCGTGAAGGGGGATTACGAGCAGTACTTC. Encoded protein: CASSVKGDYEQYF.

The V gene is TRBV6-5, the J gene TRBJ1-2, with 9 positions matching TRBD1. The V segment lost 6 bases and the J segment 6 bases; nucleotides outside the gene matches: 5. Germline V gives CDR1 MNHEY, CDR2 SVGAGI. The CDR3 sequence is 13 residues long. The CDR3 nucleotides read TGTGCCAGCAGCGACCGGGACAGGGATGGCTACACCTTC. Translation: CASSDRDRDGYTF.

The chain's CDR3 is CASSDVSASNYGYTF. CDR3 sequence (DNA): TGTGCCAGCAGTGACGTTTCTGCCAGTAACTATGGCTACACCTTC. The V call is TRBV2, the J call TRBJ1-2; D unresolved. V lost 3 bases, J lost 1 base, and 12 bases lay in between. The germline V gene encodes CDR1 SNHLY and CDR2 FYNNEI. The CDR3 length is 15 residues.

V and J are TRBV27 and TRBJ2-1, with TRBD2 matching 13 bases. This CDR3 spans 17 amino acids. Germline V lookup: CDR1 MNHEY, CDR2 SMNVEV (reference sequence). After removal of 3 bases from V and 6 bases from J, the junction contained 8 bases not matched to a gene. The CDR3, as DNA: TGTGCCAGCAGTTTGGACCCCGGACTAGCGGGAGTCAATGAGCAGTTCTTC. Translated, it gives CASSLDPGLAGVNEQFF.

The V gene is TRBV7-3, the J gene TRBJ2-1; perhaps TRBD1 as D (6 bases). Germline V lookup: CDR1 SGHTA, CDR2 FQGTGA. The CDR3 length is 14 residues. Trimming took off 5 bases at V and 3 bases at J, with 11 bases between the two ends. CDR3 amino acids: CASSPQDSYNEQFF. The CDR3 bases are TGTGCCAGCAGCCCCCAGGACAGCTACAATGAGCAGTTCTTC.

The chain employs TRBV11-3 and TRBJ2-5; maybe TRBD2 (7 bases). The germline V gene has CDR1 SGHNT and CDR2 YENEEA. The CDR3 is 15 residues long. Trimming stripped 3 bases from V and 5 bases from J, with 16 bases between. CDR3 nucleotides: TGTGCCAGCAGCTTGGGGCGGGGGCCTATGGAGACCCAGTACTTC. Translation gives CASSLGRGPMETQYF.

The V call is TRBV6-1, the J call TRBJ2-5, with D perhaps matching TRBD1 (6 bases). The V end lost 4 bases, the J end lost 5 bases, and 23 bases lay between the germline ends. The germline V gene encodes CDR1 MNHNS and CDR2 SASEGT. This CDR3 has 17 residues. The CDR3 DNA follows: TGTGCCAGCAGTGGAGCAACTGGGGGCCCAGTGTACGAGACCCAGTACTTC. This gives the protein CASSGATGGPVYETQYF.

The chain couples TRBV27 to TRBJ2-7, with TRBD2 matching over 13 bases. The CDR3 has 17 residues. Germline assignment: CDR1 MNHEY and CDR2 SMNVEV (reference sequence). The V segment lost 1 base and the J segment 1 base; nucleotides outside the gene matches: 4. The CDR3 protein is CASSLLGLAGRSYEQYF. The DNA of the CDR3 is TGTGCCAGCAGTTTATTGGGACTAGCGGGACGTTCCTACGAGCAGTACTTC.

CDR3 loop: CASSPRLAGGNEQFF. DNA of the CDR3: TGTGCCAGCAGCCCCCGACTAGCGGGGGGCAATGAGCAGTTCTTC. V usage is TRBV16 and J usage is TRBJ2-1, with 13 bases lining up with TRBD2. CDR3 size: 15 residues. Germline values: CDR1 KGHSY, CDR2 FQNENV. J was trimmed by 6 bases and V by 4 bases; bases with no gene match: 3.

Only a few counts were recorded for this clone. The chain has TRBV5-1 and TRBJ1-3; D possibly corresponds to TRBD1 (6 bases). Germline loops: CDR1 SGHRS, CDR2 YFSETQ. This CDR3 has 12 amino acids. Trimming cost V 7 bases and J 2 bases, with 7 bases left between them. The chain's CDR3 is CASQGPGNTIYF. Written as DNA, the CDR3 is TGCGCCAGCCAGGGGCCTGGAAACACCATATATTTT.

The rearrangement links TRBV5-3 to TRBJ1-3; no definite D call. TRBV5-3 is designated an ORF whose function remains uncertain. The CDR3 is 14 residues long. V lost 6 bases and J 0 bases, leaving 10 bases between the germline ends. The DNA for the CDR3 is TGTGCCAGAATTTTCTTAGCCTCTGGAAACACCATATATTTT. Its translation: CARIFLASGNTIYF.

This clone was detected a few times. This chain connects TRBV7-3 to TRBJ2-3; a possible D gene is TRBD1 (6 bases). Germline CDR1 and CDR2: SGHTA and FQGTGA. The CDR3 is 14 residues long. V gave up 4 bases and J gave up 4 bases, with 12 bases separating them. This CDR3 is CASSSQGNADTQYF. The CDR3 DNA reads as TGTGCCAGCAGCTCACAGGGAAACGCAGATACGCAGTATTTT.

This chain uses TRBV6-2 or TRBV6-3 with TRBJ2-7, with D perhaps matching TRBD2 (6 bases). This CDR3 is built from 16 residues. With 6 bases removed from V and 3 bases from J, the gap between germline ends came to 21 bases. Germline-derived CDR1 and CDR2 are MNHEY and SVGEGT. The CDR3 spells CASSRPSDTPSYEQYF. DNA for the CDR3: TGTGCCAGCAGCCGTCCTAGCGACACGCCAAGCTACGAGCAGTACTTC.

This rearrangement joins TRBV5-1 to TRBJ2-7; TRBD1 might be the D (5 bases). The CDR3 spans 14 residues. The germline V gene has CDR1 SGHRS and CDR2 YFSETQ. V was shortened by 1 base and J by 2 bases, with 10 bases between the two germline ends. The DNA of the CDR3 is TGCGCCAGCAGCTTGTTACAGGAAACCTACGAGCAGTACTTC. It encodes CASSLLQETYEQYF.

The rearrangement uses TRBV10-3 and TRBJ2-3; TRBD2 is a possible D gene (6 bases). Per germline, CDR1 ENHRY and CDR2 SYGVKD. The CDR3 has 15 amino acids. Trimming cost V 6 bases and J 4 bases, with 17 bases left between them. The CDR3 region is CAIRDPGGKADTQYF. CDR3 DNA: TGTGCCATCAGGGATCCTGGCGGGAAGGCAGATACGCAGTATTTT.